Shown below are 11 T cell receptor beta chains from a single sample sequenced in a study of PD-1 blockade in classical Hodgkin lymphoma. The patients all showed relapse after autologous stem cell transplantation, while their brentuximab vedotin exposure varied. The protocol was immunoSEQ multiplex PCR, while the TCRdb copy is restricted to in-frame clones and leaves out a portion. The sample holds 29,000 or so clones, under 70% seen once. Sequences were derived from peripheral blood mononuclear cells (PBMCs), sampled before the second cycle of nivolumab. These receptors were taken from a human donor with classical Hodgkin lymphoma.

V and J are TRBV5-1 and TRBJ1-2, with D unresolved. Germline-derived CDR1 and CDR2 are SGHRS and YFSETQ. V was cut by 1 base and J by 7 bases, with 11 bases left in between. This CDR3 is built from 13 residues. The CDR3 coding sequence is TGCGCCAGCAGCTTGTCTGGGGATAGTGGCTACACCTTC. It specifies CASSLSGDSGYTF.

The chain employs TRBV7-9 and TRBJ1-1; D remains unclear. Trimming took 7 bases from V and 4 from J, leaving 22 bases between them. Germline V lookup: CDR1 SEHNR, CDR2 FQNEAQ (reference sequence). CDR3 length: 16 amino acids. The CDR3 sequence: CASTLLPGNPGTEAFF. For the CDR3, the DNA is TGTGCCAGCACCTTGCTCCCTGGGAATCCGGGCACTGAAGCTTTCTTT.

The V call is TRBV19, the J call TRBJ2-5, with D tentatively TRBD1 or TRBD2 (5 bases each). The V gene's germline CDR1 is LNHDA and CDR2 SQIVND (reference sequence). V was pared by 4 bases and J by 1 base, with 16 bases between. The CDR3 consists of 16 residues. The CDR3 reads CASSNVPGALQETQYF. The DNA of the CDR3 is TGTGCCAGTAGTAATGTCCCCGGGGCCCTCCAAGAGACCCAGTACTTC.

This chain joins TRBV23-1 and TRBJ2-7; D is possibly TRBD1 (5 bases). TRBV23-1 is an ORF; its function is uncertain. V shed 9 bases and J shed 0 bases, with 12 bases lying between them. The CDR3 contains 13 residues. In DNA, the CDR3 is TGCGCCAGAAGACAGAGAAACTCCTACGAGCAGTACGTC. Its translation is CARRQRNSYEQYV.

V is TRBV18 and J is TRBJ1-1; 8 bases are shared with TRBD1. Germline CDR1 reads KGHSH; CDR2 reads LQKENI. J lost 8 bases, V lost 2 bases, and 4 bases had no gene match. The CDR3 covers 13 residues. The CDR3 sequence is CASSPRGQAEAFF. The CDR3 DNA is TGTGCCAGCTCACCAAGGGGACAGGCCGAAGCTTTCTTT.

CDR3 DNA: TGTGCCAGCTCCCCAGGAGGGGGGGAGACCCAGTACTTC. This codes for CASSPGGGETQYF. This chain links TRBV18 with TRBJ2-5; D is perhaps TRBD1 or TRBD2 (6 bases each). The CDR3 consists of 13 residues. V was clipped by 6 bases and J by 5 bases, with 13 bases between them. Germline V gene data show CDR1 as KGHSH and CDR2 as LQKENI.

The chain employs TRBV11-3 and TRBJ2-7; 9 bases are shared with TRBD1. Germline-derived CDR1 and CDR2 are SGHNT and YENEEA. Trimming at V came to 4 bases and at J to 5 bases, leaving 15 bases not matched to a gene. This CDR3 has 17 residues. The CDR3 nucleotides are TGTGCCAGCAGCTCCACTCGGCCGGGACAGGGCCAGAACGAGCAGTACTTC. Translation: CASSSTRPGQGQNEQYF. The variable domain in full, with the rest retrieved from reference TRBV11-3 and TRBJ2-7, is EAGVVQSPRYKIIEKKQPVAFWCNPISGHNTLYWYLQNLGQGPELLIRYENEEAVDDSQLPKDRFSAERLKGVDSTLKIQPAELGDSAVYLCASSSTRPGQGQNEQYFGPGTRLTVT.

The chain links TRBV29-1 to TRBJ2-5, with a weak D call TRBD1 (6 bases). Trimming shortened V by 7 bases and J by 4 bases, and 16 bases separated the two germline ends. The CDR3 contains 13 residues. Germline V gene data show CDR1 as SQVTM and CDR2 as ANQGSEA. The CDR3 DNA sequence: TGCAGCGCCAGCGTTCAGGGGAGAGAGACCCAGTACTTC. Translation gives CSASVQGRETQYF.

This chain joins TRBV27 and TRBJ1-1; 7 bases are a match to TRBD1. CDR3 length equals 13 residues. V lost 2 bases and J lost 6; bases outside the gene matches: 3. Germline V gives CDR1 MNHEY, CDR2 SMNVEV (reference sequence). DNA for the CDR3: TGTGCCAGCAGTTTAGCACAGGGGCCTGAAGCTTTCTTT. This codes for CASSLAQGPEAFF.

The chain recombines TRBV6-4 with TRBJ2-7, with unresolved D. Between the trimmed V and J ends, which lost 2 bases and 6 bases, there was a span of 8 bases. Germline V gives CDR1 MRHNA, CDR2 SNTAGT. The length of the CDR3 is 12 residues. CDR3 region: CASSDGSSEQYV. DNA of the CDR3: TGTGCCAGCAGTGACGGCAGCAGCGAGCAGTACGTC.

The rearrangement links TRBV6-5 to TRBJ1-1; no clear D. V was trimmed by 4 bases and J by 3 bases, leaving 9 bases between them. Germline V lookup: CDR1 MNHEY, CDR2 SVGAGI. CDR3 size: 13 residues. The CDR3 DNA sequence: TGTGCCAGCAGTTCACACCGGGACACTGAAGCTTTCTTT. Translated: CASSSHRDTEAFF.